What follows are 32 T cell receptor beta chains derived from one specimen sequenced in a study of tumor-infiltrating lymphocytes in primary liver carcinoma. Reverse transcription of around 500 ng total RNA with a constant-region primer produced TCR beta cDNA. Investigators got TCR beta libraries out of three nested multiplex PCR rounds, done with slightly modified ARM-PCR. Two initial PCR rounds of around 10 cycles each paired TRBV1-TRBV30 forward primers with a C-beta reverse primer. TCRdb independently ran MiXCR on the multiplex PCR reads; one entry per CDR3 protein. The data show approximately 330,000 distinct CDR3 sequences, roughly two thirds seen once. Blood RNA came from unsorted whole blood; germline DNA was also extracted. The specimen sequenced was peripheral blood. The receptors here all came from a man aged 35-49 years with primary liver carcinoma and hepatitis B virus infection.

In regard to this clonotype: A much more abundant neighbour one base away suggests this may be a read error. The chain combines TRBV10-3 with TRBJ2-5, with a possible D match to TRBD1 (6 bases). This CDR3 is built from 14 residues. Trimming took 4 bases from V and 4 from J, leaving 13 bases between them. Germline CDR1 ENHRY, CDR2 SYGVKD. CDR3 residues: CAISGSGRGETQYF. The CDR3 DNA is TGTGCCATCAGTGGATCGGGCAGGGGAGAGACCCAGTACTTC.

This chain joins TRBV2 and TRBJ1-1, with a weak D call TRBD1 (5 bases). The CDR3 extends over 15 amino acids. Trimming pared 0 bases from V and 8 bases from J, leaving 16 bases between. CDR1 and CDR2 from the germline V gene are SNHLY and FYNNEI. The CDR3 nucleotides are TGTGCCAGCAGTGAAGCATGGGGGAGCCGAGTCGAAGCTTTCTTT. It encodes CASSEAWGSRVEAFF.

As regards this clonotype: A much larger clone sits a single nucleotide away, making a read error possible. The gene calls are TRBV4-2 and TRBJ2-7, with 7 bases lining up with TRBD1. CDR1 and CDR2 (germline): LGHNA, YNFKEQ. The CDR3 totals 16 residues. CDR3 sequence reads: CGSSQGSSTGKGEQYF. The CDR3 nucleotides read TGTGGCAGCAGCCAAGGATCCTCGACAGGGAAGGGCGAGCAGTACTTC.

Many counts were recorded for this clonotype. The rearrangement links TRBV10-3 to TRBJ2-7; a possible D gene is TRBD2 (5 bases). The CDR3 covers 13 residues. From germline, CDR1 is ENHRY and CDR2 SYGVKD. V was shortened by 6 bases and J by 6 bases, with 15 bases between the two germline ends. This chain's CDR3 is CAISGLNGGEQYF. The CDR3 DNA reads TGTGCCATCAGCGGCCTCAATGGAGGCGAGCAGTACTTC.

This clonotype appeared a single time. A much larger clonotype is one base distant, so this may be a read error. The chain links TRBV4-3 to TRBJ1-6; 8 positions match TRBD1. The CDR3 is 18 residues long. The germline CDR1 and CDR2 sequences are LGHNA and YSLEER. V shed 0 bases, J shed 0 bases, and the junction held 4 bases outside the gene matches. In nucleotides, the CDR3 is TGCGCCAGCAGCCAAGATTACAGGGGGAACTCCTATAATTCACCCCTCCACTTT. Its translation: CASSQDYRGNSYNSPLHF.

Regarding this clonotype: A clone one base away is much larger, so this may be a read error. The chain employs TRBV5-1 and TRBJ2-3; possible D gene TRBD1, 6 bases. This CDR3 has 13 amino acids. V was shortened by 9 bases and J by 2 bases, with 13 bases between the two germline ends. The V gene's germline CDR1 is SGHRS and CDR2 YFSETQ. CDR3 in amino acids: CATRTVSTDTQYF. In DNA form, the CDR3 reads TGCGCCACTAGGACAGTATCCACAGATACGCAGTATTTT.

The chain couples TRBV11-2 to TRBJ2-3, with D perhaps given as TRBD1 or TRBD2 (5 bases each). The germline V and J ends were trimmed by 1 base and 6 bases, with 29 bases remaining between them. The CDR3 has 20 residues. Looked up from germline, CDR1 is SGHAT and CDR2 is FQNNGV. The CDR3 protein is CASSLGWGWTVSPDTDTQYF. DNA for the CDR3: TGTGCCAGCAGCTTAGGTTGGGGGTGGACCGTGTCTCCAGACACTGATACGCAGTATTTT.

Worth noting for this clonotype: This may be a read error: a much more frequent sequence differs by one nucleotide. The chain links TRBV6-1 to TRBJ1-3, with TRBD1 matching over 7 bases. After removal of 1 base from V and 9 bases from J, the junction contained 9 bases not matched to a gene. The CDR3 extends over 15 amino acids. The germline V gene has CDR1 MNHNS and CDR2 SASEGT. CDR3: CASSEGAGGRSTIYF. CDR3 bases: TGTGCCAGCAGTGAAGGAGCAGGGGGGAGAAGCACCATATATTTT.

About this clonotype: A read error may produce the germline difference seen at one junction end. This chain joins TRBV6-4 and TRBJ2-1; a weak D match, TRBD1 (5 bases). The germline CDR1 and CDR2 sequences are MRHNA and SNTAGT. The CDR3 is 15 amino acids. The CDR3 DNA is TGTGCCAGCAGTACTCAGGGTGATACTCGCAATGAGCAGCTCTTC. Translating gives CASSTQGDTRNEQLF.

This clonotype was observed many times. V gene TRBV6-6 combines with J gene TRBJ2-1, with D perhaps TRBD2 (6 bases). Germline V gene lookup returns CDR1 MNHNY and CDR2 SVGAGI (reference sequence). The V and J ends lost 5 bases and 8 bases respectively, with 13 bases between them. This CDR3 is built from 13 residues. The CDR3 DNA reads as TGTGCCAGCAGTGGCCGGGGGATGCATGAGCAGTTCTTC. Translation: CASSGRGMHEQFF.

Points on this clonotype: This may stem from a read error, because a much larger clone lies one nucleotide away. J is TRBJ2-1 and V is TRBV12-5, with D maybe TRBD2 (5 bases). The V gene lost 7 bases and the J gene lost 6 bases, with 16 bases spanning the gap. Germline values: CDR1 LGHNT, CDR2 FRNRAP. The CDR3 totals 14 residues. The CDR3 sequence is CASVVGSTVNEQFF. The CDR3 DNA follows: TGTGCTAGTGTTGTAGGGAGTACTGTCAATGAGCAGTTCTTC.

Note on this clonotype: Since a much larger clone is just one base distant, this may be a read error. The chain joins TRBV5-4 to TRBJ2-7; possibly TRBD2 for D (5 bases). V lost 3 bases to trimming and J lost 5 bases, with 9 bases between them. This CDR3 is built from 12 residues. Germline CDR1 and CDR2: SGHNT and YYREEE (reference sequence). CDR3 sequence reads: CASSWRANEQYF. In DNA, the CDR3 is TGTGCCAGCAGCTGGCGGGCTAACGAGCAGTACTTC.

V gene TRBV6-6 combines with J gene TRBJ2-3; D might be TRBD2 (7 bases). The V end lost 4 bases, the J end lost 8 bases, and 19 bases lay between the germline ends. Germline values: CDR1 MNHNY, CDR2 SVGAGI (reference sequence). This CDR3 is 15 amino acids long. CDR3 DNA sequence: TGTGCCAGCAGTTTAAGTCGGGGGGCCGGAGGTACGCAGTATTTT. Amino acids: CASSLSRGAGGTQYF.

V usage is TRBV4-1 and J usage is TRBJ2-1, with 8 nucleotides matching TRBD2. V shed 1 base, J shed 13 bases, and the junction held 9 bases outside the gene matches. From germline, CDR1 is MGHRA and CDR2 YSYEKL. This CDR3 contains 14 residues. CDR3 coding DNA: TGCGCCAGCAGCCAAGTGTCAACTAGCGGCATACAGTTCTTC. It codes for CASSQVSTSGIQFF.

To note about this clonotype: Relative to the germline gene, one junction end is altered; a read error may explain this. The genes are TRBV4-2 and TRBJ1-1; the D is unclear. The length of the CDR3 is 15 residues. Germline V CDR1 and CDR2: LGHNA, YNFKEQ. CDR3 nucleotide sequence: TGTGTCAGCAGCCAAGATCGAGTTCGGAACACTGAAGCTTTCTTT. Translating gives CVSSQDRVRNTEAFF.

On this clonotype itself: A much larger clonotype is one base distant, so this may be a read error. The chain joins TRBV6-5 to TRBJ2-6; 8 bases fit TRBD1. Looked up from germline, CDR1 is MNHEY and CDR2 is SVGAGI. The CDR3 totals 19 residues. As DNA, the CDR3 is TGTGCCAGCAGTGATCGATCAGGGGGCGTCGACTCTGGGGCCAACTTCCTGACTTTC. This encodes CASSDRSGGVDSGANFLTF.

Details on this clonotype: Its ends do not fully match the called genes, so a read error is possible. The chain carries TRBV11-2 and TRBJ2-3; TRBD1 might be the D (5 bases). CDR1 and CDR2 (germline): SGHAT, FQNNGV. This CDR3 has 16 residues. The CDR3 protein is CASSPEAGISTDRQYF. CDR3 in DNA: TGCGCCAGCAGCCCCGAAGCAGGGATTAGCACAGATAGGCAGTATTTT.

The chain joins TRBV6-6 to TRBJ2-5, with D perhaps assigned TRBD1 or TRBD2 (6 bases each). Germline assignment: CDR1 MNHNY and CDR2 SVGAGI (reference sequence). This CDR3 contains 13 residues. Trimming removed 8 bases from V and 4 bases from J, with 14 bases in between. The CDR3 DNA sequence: TGTGCCAGCCGGGACTGGGGGCGAGAGACCCAGTACTTC. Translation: CASRDWGRETQYF.

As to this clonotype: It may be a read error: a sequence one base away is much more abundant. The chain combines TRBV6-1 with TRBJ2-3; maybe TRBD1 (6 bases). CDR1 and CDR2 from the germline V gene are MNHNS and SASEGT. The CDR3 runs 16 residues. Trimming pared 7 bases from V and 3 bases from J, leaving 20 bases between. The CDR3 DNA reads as TGTGCCAGCACTTCCGGGACATGCTTTCCGACAGATACGCAGTATTTT. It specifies CASTSGTCFPTDTQYF.

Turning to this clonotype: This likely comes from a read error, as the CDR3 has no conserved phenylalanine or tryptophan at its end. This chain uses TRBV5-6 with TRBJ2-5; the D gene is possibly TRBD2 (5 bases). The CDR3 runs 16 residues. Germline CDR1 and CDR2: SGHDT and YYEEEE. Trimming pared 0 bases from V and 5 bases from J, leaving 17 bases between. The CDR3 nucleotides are TGTGCCAGCAGCTTGGACGTCCCCGGGGTCCGGGAGACCCAGTACCTC. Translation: CASSLDVPGVRETQYL.

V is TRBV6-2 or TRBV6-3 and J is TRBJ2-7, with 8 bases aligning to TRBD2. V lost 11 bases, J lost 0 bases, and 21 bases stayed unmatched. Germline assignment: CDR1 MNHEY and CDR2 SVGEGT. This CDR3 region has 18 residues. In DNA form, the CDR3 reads TGTGCCGACAGTTCTCTTCTAGTGACTAGCGCGAGCTCCTACGAGCAGTACTTC. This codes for CADSSLLVTSASSYEQYF.

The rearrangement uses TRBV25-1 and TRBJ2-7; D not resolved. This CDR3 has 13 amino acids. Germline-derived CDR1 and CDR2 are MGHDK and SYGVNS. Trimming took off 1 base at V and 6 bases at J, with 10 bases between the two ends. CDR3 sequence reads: CASSESPSGEQYF. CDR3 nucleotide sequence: TGTGCCAGCAGTGAATCCCCCTCGGGCGAGCAGTACTTC.

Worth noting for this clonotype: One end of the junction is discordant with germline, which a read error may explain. In DNA form, the CDR3 reads TGCGCCAGCAGCTTTCAAACTCTAGCGGGTAAAGATGAGCTGTTCTTC. Translated, it gives CASSFQTLAGKDELFF. The chain uses TRBV11-2 and TRBJ2-1; TRBD2 matches at 8 bases. CDR1 is SGHAT, CDR2 FQNNGV, per germline. The CDR3 has 16 residues.

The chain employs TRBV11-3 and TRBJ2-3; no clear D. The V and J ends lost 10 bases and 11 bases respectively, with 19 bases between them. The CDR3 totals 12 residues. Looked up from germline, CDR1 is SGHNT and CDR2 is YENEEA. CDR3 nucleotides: TGTGCCAAAAGCTTAACCGCAAATAGGCAGTATTTT. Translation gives CAKSLTANRQYF.

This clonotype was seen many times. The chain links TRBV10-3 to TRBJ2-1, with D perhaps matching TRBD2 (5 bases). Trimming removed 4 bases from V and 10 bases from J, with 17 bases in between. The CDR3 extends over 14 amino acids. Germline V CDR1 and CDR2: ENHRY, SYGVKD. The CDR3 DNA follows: TGTGCCATCAGTGCCTCCGAGGGTAATAGGGAGCAGTTCTTC. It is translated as CAISASEGNREQFF.

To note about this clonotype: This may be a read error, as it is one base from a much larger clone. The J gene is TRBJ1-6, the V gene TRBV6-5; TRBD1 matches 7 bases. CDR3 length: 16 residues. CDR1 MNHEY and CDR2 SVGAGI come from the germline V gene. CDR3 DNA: TGTGCCCGCAGTTCCCGCTTGACAGGGATGAATTCACCCCTCCACTTT. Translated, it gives CARSSRLTGMNSPLHF.

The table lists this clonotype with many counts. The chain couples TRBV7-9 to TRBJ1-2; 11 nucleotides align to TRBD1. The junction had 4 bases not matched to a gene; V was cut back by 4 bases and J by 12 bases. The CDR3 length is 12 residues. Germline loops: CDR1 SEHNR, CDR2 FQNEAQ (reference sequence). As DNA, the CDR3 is TGTGCCAGCAGCTGGGACAGGGGGGAGGACACCTTC. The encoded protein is CASSWDRGEDTF.

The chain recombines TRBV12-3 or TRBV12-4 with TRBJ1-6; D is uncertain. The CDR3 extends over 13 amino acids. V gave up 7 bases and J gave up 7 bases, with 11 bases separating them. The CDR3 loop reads CASTNPGNSPLHF. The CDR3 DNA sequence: TGTGCCAGCACCAACCCGGGAAATTCACCCCTCCACTTT.

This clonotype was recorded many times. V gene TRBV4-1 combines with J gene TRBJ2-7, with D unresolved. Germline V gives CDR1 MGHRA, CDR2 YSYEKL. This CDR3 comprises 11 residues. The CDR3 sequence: CAAGSFYEQYF. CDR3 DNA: TGCGCAGCCGGATCCTTCTACGAGCAGTACTTC.

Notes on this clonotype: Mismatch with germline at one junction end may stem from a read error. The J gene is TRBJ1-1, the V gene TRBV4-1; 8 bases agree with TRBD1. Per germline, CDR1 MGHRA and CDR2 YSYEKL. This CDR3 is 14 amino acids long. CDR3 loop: CAGRGQGTHTEAFF. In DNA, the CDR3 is TGCGCCGGCAGGGGGCAGGGGACCCACACTGAAGCTTTCTTT.

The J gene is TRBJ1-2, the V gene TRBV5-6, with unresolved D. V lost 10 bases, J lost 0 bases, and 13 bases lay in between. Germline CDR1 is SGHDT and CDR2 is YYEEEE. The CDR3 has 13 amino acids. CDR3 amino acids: CAGTRNTNYGYTF. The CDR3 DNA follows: TGTGCCGGCACCCGAAATACTAACTATGGCTACACCTTC.

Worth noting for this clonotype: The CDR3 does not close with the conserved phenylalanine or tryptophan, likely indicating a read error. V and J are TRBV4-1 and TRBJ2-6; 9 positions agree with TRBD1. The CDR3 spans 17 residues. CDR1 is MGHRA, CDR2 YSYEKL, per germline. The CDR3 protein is CATSQIRTGAGANVLTS. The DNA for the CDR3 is TGCGCCACCAGCCAAATTAGGACAGGGGCTGGGGCCAACGTCCTGACTTCC.